This T cell receptor (beta chain) was observed in a study of beta chain features in type 1 diabetes. In its sample, this clone was seen many times. Antigen specificity is unknown. The CDR3 runs to 13 residues. Per germline, CDR1 SNHLY and CDR2 FYNNEI. V was pared by 6 bases and J by 9 bases, with 15 bases between. General observations from the study: Naive, central memory and Treg TCRB repertoires seemed to resemble each other more closely in patients than they did in healthy donors.

The isolated RNA, all of it, was reverse transcribed, so expressed TCRB transcripts were what got sequenced. Only in-frame clones appear in the TCRdb table, and some are missing; sequencing was by immunoSEQ multiplex PCR. The data contain just over 600,000 clones, roughly 15% of them seen just once; the ten biggest clones take up 0.093%. The sequenced sample was naive CD4+ T cells from blood. The receptor's source is a man aged 18 to 29 in good health. V and J are TRBV2 and TRBJ2-1, with a tentative D call TRBD1 (6 bases). This CDR3 reads CASRVQGIGEQFF. The CDR3 nucleotides read TGTGCCAGCAGAGTGCAGGGGATCGGTGAGCAGTTCTTC.